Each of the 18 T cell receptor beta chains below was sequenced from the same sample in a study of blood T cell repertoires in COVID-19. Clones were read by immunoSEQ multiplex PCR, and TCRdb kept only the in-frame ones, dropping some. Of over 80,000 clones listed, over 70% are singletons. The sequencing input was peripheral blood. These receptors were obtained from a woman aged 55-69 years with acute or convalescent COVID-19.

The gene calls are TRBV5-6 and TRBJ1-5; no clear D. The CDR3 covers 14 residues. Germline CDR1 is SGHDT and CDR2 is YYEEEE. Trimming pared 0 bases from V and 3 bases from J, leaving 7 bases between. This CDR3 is CASSLASNNQPQHF. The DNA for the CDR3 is TGTGCCAGCAGCTTGGCATCTAACAATCAGCCCCAGCATTTT.

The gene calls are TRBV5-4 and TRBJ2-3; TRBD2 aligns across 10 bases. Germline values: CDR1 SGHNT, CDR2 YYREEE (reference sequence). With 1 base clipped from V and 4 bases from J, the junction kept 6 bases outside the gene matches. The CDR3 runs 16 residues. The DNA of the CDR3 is TGTGCCAGCAGCTTGCGTTCTAGCGGGAGAGCAGATACGCAGTATTTT. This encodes CASSLRSSGRADTQYF.

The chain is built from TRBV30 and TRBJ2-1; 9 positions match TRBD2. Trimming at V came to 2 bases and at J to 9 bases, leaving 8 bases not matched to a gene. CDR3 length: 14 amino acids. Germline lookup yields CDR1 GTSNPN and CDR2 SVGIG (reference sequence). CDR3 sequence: CAWSLGGGASEQFF. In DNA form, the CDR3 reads TGTGCCTGGAGTCTTGGCGGGGGGGCGAGTGAGCAGTTCTTC.

The CDR3, as DNA: TGCGCCAGCAGCTTGGATCCTAGCGAGATTATCGGGCAGTACTTC. Protein sequence: CASSLDPSEIIGQYF. The rearrangement uses TRBV5-1 and TRBJ2-7, with a tentative D call TRBD2 (6 bases). V was shortened by 0 bases and J by 9 bases, with 19 bases between the two germline ends. Per germline, CDR1 SGHRS and CDR2 YFSETQ. The CDR3 has 15 amino acids.

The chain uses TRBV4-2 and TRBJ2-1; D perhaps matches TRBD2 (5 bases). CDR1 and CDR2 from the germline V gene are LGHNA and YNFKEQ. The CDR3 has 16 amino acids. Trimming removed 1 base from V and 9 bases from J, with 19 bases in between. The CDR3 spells CASSQVSDYLRPEQFF. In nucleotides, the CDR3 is TGTGCCAGCAGCCAAGTCTCAGACTACCTTCGGCCTGAGCAGTTCTTC.

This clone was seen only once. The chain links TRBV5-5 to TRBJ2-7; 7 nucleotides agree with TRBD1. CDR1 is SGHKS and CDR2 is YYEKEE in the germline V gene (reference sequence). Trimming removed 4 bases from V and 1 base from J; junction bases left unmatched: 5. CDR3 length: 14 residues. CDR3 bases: TGTGCCAGCAGCCTTCGGGACAGTTCCTACGAGCAGTACTTC. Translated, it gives CASSLRDSSYEQYF.

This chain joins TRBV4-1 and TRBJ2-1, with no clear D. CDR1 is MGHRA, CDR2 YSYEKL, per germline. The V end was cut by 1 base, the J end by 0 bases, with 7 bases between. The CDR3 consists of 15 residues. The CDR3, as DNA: TGCGCCAGCAGCCAAGTCACGAGCTCCTACAATGAGCAGTTCTTC. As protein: CASSQVTSSYNEQFF.

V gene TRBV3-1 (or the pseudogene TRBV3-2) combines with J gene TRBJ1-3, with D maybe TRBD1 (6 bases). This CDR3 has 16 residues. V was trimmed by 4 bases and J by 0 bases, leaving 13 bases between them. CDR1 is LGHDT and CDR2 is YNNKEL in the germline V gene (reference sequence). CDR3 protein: CASSPGQLSSGNTIYF. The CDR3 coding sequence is TGTGCCAGCAGCCCCGGACAGTTGAGCTCTGGAAACACCATATATTTT.

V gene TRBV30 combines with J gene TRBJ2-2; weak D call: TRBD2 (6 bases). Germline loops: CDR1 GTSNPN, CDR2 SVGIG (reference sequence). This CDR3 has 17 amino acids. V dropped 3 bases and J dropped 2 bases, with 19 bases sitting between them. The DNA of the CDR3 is TGTGCCTGGAGGGGTGCTCGCCCGGGACTTAACACCGGGGAGCTGTTTTTT. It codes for CAWRGARPGLNTGELFF.

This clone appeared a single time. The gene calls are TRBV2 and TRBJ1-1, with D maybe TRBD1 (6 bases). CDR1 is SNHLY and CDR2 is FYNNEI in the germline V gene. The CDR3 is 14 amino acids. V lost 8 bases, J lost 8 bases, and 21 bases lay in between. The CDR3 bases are TGTGCCAGCCGTCGGTCGGACAGAAGCATGGAAGCTTTCTTT. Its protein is CASRRSDRSMEAFF.

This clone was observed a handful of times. The CDR3 region has the DNA TGTGCCAGCAGTCTAGACTTTCAGTACTTC. As protein: CASSLDFQYF. The chain carries TRBV2 and TRBJ2-4; D is ambiguous. This CDR3 has 10 residues. The germline V gene encodes CDR1 SNHLY and CDR2 FYNNEI. V shed 5 bases and J shed 11 bases, with 7 bases lying between them.

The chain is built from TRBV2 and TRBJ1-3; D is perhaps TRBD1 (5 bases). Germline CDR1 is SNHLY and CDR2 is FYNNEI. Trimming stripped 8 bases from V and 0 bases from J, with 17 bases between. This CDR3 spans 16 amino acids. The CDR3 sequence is CASLPTDHVSGNTIYF. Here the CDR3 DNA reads TGTGCCAGCCTACCGACAGACCACGTCTCTGGAAACACCATATATTTT.

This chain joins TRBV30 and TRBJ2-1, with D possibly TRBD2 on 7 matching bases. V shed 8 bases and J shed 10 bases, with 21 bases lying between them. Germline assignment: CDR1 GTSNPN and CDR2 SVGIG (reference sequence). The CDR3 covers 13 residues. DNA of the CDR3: TGTGCCCGGGGGCGGGAGAGCCTGAGGGAGCAGTTCTTC. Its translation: CARGRESLREQFF.

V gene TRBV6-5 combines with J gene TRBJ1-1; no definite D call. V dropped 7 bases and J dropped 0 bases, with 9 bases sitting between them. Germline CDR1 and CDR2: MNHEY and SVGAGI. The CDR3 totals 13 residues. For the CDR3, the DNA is TGTGCCAGCATTAAGACAATGAACACTGAAGCTTTCTTT. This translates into CASIKTMNTEAFF.

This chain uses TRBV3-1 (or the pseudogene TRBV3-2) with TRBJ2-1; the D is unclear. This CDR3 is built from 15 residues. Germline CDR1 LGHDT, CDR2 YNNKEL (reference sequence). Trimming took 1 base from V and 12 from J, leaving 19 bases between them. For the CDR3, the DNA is TGTGCCAGCAGCCAAGCCTTAAAAAGGCAAAGAGGGCAGTTCTTC. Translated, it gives CASSQALKRQRGQFF.

The CDR3 loop is CASAANTGAGNTIYF. The CDR3 region has the DNA TGTGCCAGCGCGGCGAACACAGGGGCTGGAAACACCATATATTTT. The rearrangement links TRBV7-9 to TRBJ1-3; 7 nucleotides agree with TRBD1. CDR1 SEHNR and CDR2 FQNEAQ come from the germline V gene (reference sequence). The CDR3 length is 15 residues. With V trimmed by 8 bases and J by 2 bases, 9 bases remained unmatched.

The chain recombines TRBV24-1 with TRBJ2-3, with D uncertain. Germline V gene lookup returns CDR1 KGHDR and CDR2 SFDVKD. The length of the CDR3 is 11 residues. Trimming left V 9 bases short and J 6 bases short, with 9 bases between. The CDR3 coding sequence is TGTGCCACCTCCTACCCCGATACGCAGTATTTT. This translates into CATSYPDTQYF.

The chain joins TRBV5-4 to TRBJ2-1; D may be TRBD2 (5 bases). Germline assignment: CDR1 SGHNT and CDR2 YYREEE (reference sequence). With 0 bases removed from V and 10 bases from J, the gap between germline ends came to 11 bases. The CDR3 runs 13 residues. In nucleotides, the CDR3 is TGTGCCAGCAGCTTGGCGGGATGGAAGGAGCAGTTCTTC. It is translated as CASSLAGWKEQFF.